This entry describes one T cell receptor beta chain. Its antigen is unidentified. This specimen belongs to a study of cytomegalovirus exposure and HLA in healthy donors. Broader study findings: At a 0.05 false discovery rate, a later analysis found about 17,000 TCR beta sequences to be associated with HLA alleles.

At collection, donors were nominally healthy, but unrecorded immune exposures were probable. PCR primers comprised 60 Vbeta and 13 Jbeta primers. Original methodology: Some 11 million of the roughly 77 million unique TCR beta chains counted in a later analysis were shared. TCRdb keeps only in-frame clones here, not all; method: immunoSEQ multiplex PCR. V and J calls and clone size come straight from that table; D and trimming were deduced from the DNA. This sample carries 150,000 to 200,000 clones, about 79% of them seen once, and the ten largest clones take more than 0.75%. The germline V gene has CDR1 MDHEN and CDR2 SYDVKM. Trimming removed 6 bases at V and 5 bases at J, with 13 bases between. This CDR3 is built from 13 residues.

J is TRBJ1-2 and V is TRBV28; tentative D call: TRBD1 (5 bases). The specimen was PBMCs. This receptor was taken from a woman aged 45 to 65 in good health and CMV-seropositive. CDR3 bases: TGTGCCAGCAGCCCTCCCAAGGGGTATGGCTACACCTTC. Its protein is CASSPPKGYGYTF.